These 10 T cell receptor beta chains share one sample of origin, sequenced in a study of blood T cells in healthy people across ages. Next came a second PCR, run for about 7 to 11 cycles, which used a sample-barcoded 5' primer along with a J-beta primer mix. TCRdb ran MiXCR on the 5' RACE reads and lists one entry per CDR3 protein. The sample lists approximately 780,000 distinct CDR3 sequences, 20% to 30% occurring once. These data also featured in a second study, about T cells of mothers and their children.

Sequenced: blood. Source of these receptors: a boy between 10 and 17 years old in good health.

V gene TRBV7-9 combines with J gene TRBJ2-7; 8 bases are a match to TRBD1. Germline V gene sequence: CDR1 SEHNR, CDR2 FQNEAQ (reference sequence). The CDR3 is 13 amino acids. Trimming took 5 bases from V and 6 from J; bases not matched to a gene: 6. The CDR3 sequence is CASSGQGFSEQYF. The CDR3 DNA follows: TGTGCCAGCAGCGGACAGGGATTCAGCGAGCAGTACTTC.

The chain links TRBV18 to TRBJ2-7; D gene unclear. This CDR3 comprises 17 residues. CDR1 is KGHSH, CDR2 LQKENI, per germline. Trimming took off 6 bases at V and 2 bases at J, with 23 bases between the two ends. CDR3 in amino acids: CASSLVSVALFPYEQYF. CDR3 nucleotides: TGTGCCAGCTCCCTCGTATCCGTGGCACTATTCCCCTACGAGCAGTACTTC.

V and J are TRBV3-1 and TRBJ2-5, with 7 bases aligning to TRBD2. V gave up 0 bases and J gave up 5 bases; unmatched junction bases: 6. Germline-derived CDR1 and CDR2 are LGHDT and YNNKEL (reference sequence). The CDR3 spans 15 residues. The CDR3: CASSQDSGPRETQYF. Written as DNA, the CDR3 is TGTGCCAGCAGCCAAGATAGCGGGCCGAGGGAGACCCAGTACTTC.

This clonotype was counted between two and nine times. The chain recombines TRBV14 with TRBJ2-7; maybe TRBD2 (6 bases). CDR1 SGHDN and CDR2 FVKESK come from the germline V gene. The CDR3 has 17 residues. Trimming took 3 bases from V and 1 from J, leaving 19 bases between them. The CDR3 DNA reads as TGTGCCAGCAGCCACTACTACAGGAGGGACGGGTCCTACGAGCAGTACTTC. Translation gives CASSHYYRRDGSYEQYF.

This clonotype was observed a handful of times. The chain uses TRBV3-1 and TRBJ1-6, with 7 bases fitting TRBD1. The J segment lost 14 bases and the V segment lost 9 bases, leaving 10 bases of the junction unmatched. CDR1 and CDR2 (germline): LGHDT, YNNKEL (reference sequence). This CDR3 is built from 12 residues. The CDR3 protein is CARTGTKVALHF. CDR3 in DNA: TGTGCCAGGACAGGGACCAAAGTGGCCCTCCACTTT.

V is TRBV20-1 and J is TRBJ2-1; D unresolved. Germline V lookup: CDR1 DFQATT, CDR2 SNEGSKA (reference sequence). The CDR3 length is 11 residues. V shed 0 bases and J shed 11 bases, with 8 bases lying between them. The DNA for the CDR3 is TGCAGTGCTAGAGACTATTTAAAGCAGTTCTTC. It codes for CSARDYLKQFF.

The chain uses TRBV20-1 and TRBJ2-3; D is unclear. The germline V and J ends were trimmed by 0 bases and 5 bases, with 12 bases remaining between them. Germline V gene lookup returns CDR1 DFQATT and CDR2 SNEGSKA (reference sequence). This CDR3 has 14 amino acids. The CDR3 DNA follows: TGCAGTGCTAGAGAAAGGCAGTTCGGAGATACGCAGTATTTT. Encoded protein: CSARERQFGDTQYF.

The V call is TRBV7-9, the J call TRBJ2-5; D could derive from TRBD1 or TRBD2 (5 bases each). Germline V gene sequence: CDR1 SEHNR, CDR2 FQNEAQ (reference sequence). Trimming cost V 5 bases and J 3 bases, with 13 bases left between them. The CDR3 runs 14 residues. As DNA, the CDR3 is TGTGCCAGCAGCGTAGAGGTGGGGGAAGAGACCCAGTACTTC. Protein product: CASSVEVGEETQYF.

The CDR3 is CASSQDRNVYGYTF. DNA for the CDR3: TGTGCCAGCAGCCAAGATAGGAATGTCTATGGCTACACCTTC. This chain connects TRBV3-1 to TRBJ1-2; D is ambiguous. The CDR3 contains 14 residues. Trimming shortened V by 0 bases and J by 4 bases, and 9 bases separated the two germline ends. From germline, CDR1 is LGHDT and CDR2 YNNKEL (reference sequence).

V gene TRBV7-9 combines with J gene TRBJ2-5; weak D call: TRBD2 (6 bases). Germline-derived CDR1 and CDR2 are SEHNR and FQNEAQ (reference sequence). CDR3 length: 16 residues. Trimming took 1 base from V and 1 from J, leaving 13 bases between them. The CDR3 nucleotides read TGTGCCAGCAGCTTAGACCCGCTAGCGCCCCAAGAGACCCAGTACTTC. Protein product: CASSLDPLAPQETQYF.